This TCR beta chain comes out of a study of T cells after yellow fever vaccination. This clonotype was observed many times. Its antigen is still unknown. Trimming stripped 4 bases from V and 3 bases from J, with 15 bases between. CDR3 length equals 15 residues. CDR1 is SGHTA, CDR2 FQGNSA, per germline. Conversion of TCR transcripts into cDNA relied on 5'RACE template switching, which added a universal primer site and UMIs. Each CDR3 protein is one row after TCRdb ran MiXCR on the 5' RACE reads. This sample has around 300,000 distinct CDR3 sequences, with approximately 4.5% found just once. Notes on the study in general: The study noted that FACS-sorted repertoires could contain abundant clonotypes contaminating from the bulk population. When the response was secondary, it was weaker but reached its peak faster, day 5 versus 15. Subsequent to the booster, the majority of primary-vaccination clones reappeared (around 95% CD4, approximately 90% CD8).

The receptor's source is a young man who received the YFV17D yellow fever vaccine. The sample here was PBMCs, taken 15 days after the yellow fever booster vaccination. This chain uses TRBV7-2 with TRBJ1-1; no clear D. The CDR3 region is CASSSSGSIDTEAFF. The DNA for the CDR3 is TGTGCCAGCAGCTCCAGCGGATCCATCGACACTGAAGCTTTCTTT.